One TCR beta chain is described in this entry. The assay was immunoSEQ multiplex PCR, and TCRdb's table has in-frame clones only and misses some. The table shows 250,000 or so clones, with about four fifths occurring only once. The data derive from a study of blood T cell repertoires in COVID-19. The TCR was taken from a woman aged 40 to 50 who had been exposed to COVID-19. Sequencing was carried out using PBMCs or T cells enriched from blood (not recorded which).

The CDR3 sequence: CASSRTSGTQETQYF. The CDR3 DNA reads as TGTGCCAGTAGTCGGACTAGCGGGACCCAAGAGACCCAGTACTTC. V gene TRBV19 combines with J gene TRBJ2-5; 12 bases are shared with TRBD2. Germline CDR1 is LNHDA and CDR2 is SQIVND (reference sequence). Trimming at V came to 5 bases and at J to 1 base, leaving 2 bases not matched to a gene. CDR3 length: 15 residues.